Listed here are 25 T cell receptor beta chains from one sample, sequenced in a study of cytomegalovirus exposure and HLA in healthy donors. Researchers ran the PCR with 60 Vbeta and 13 Jbeta primers. Only in-frame clones appear in the TCRdb table, and some are missing; sequencing was by immunoSEQ multiplex PCR. The sample includes about 150,000 clones, roughly 80% of them seen just once. Specimen: PBMCs. Every receptor here comes from a woman between 40 and 55 years old in good health and CMV-seronegative.

The chain uses TRBV5-6 and TRBJ1-1, with 9 bases matching TRBD1. The V gene end was trimmed by 2 bases and the J gene end by 5 bases; junction bases not matched to a gene: 7. CDR1 and CDR2 from the germline V gene are SGHDT and YYEEEE. The CDR3 length is 15 residues. Here the CDR3 DNA reads TGTGCCAGCAGCTTCATCAGACAGGGGGGAACTGAAGCTTTCTTT. Encoded protein: CASSFIRQGGTEAFF.

The V call is TRBV7-2, the J call TRBJ1-6; 11 nucleotides align to TRBD1. The length of the CDR3 is 17 residues. J lost 7 bases, V lost 0 bases, and 5 bases had no gene match. The germline CDR1 and CDR2 sequences are SGHTA and FQGNSA. The chain's CDR3 is CASSLARGQGANSPLHF. DNA of the CDR3: TGTGCCAGCAGCTTAGCTCGAGGACAGGGGGCCAATTCACCCCTCCACTTT.

The chain uses TRBV27 and TRBJ2-3; TRBD2 matches at 7 bases. The junction had 4 bases not matched to a gene; V was cut back by 6 bases and J by 1 base. Germline CDR1 and CDR2: MNHEY and SMNVEV (reference sequence). The CDR3 extends over 14 amino acids. CDR3 amino acids: CASRTRGGTDTQYF. The CDR3 DNA reads TGTGCCAGCAGGACCCGGGGGGGCACAGATACGCAGTATTTT.

CDR3 sequence: CASSAGRGGAQFF. CDR3 DNA sequence: TGTGCCAGCAGTGCGGGGCGGGGGGGCGCGCAGTTCTTC. V usage is TRBV6-5 and J usage is TRBJ2-1; the match to TRBD2 covers 9 bases. CDR3 length equals 13 residues. The germline V gene has CDR1 MNHEY and CDR2 SVGAGI. The ends lost 5 bases at V and 12 bases at J; junction bases unmatched: 8.

The genes are TRBV7-6 and TRBJ1-6, with D perhaps TRBD1 (6 bases). V shed 5 bases and J shed 5 bases, with 10 bases lying between them. CDR1 is SGHVS and CDR2 is FNYEAQ in the germline V gene. The CDR3 extends over 14 amino acids. CDR3 nucleotide sequence: TGTGCCAGCAGCCCCCGACAGGATAATTCACCCCTCCACTTT. This sequence encodes CASSPRQDNSPLHF.

Remarks on this clone: The germline gene is not matched at one end of the junction; a read error may be the cause. This rearrangement joins TRBV6-1 to TRBJ1-5, with 11 nucleotides matching TRBD1. CDR1 and CDR2 (germline): MNHNS, SASEGT. The CDR3 has 15 residues. The CDR3 DNA reads TGTGCCAGCAGTTGGACAGGGGGCGGTAATCGGCCCCAGCATTTT. Protein: CASSWTGGGNRPQHF.

Here the CDR3 DNA reads TGTGCCAGCACCGACGCAGGGGGGAGCACAGATACGCAGTATTTT. This sequence encodes CASTDAGGSTDTQYF. The chain joins TRBV14 to TRBJ2-3, with D possibly matching TRBD1 (7 bases). Trimming shortened V by 7 bases and J by 0 bases, and 14 bases separated the two germline ends. From germline, CDR1 is SGHDN and CDR2 FVKESK. The CDR3 loop spans 15 amino acids.

The J gene is TRBJ1-5, the V gene TRBV2; D is unresolved. The CDR3 covers 14 residues. V was trimmed by 4 bases and J by 0 bases, leaving 7 bases between them. Germline V gene sequence: CDR1 SNHLY, CDR2 FYNNEI. CDR3 bases: TGTGCCAGCAGTGCAGATACTAGCAATCAGCCCCAGCATTTT. It yields the protein CASSADTSNQPQHF.

The chain links TRBV7-8 to TRBJ2-5, with 11 bases lining up with TRBD2. With V trimmed by 8 bases and J by 5 bases, 10 bases remained unmatched. The CDR3 is made up of 15 amino acids. Germline CDR1 reads SGHVS; CDR2 reads FQNEAQ. CDR3 nucleotide sequence: TGTGCCAGCGGCTATAGCGGGGGGGCCGAGGAGACCCAGTACTTC. This gives the protein CASGYSGGAEETQYF.

The rearrangement uses TRBV6-1 and TRBJ1-5; 10 bases match TRBD1. CDR1 is MNHNS and CDR2 is SASEGT in the germline V gene. The V segment lost 6 bases and the J segment 8 bases; nucleotides outside the gene matches: 10. The length of the CDR3 is 15 residues. CDR3: CASRRQGAGYEPQHF. Written as DNA, the CDR3 is TGTGCCAGCAGGAGACAGGGGGCGGGATATGAGCCCCAGCATTTT.

V usage is TRBV28 and J usage is TRBJ2-5, with D unresolved. V lost 6 bases and J 0 bases, leaving 14 bases between the germline ends. Germline V gene data show CDR1 as MDHEN and CDR2 as SYDVKM. The CDR3 has 15 amino acids. The CDR3 region has the DNA TGTGCCAGCAGCCCCCGCTCCCGGTACCAAGAGACCCAGTACTTC. Translating gives CASSPRSRYQETQYF.

This clone appeared once. The chain uses TRBV20-1 and TRBJ2-7; D is undetermined. CDR3 size: 9 residues. The germline V gene encodes CDR1 DFQATT and CDR2 SNEGSKA (reference sequence). V was trimmed by 3 bases and J by 10 bases, leaving 7 bases between them. The CDR3 region is CSASAVQYF. As DNA, the CDR3 is TGCAGTGCTAGCGCAGTACAGTACTTC.

The gene calls are TRBV6-5 and TRBJ1-1; 8 bases are a match to TRBD1. CDR3 length: 15 residues. Germline CDR1 MNHEY, CDR2 SVGAGI. The ends lost 6 bases at V and 1 base at J; junction bases unmatched: 7. The CDR3 DNA sequence: TGTGCCAGCAGCCACAGGACAGGGCCGAACACTGAAGCTTTCTTT. Protein: CASSHRTGPNTEAFF.

Comment on this clone: The sample holds other DNA sequences that translate to the same CDR3. The gene calls are TRBV2 and TRBJ2-2, with TRBD2 matching over 8 bases. Germline assignment: CDR1 SNHLY and CDR2 FYNNEI. V shed 5 bases and J 4 bases; nucleotides not matched to a gene: 3. The CDR3 runs 14 residues. The DNA for the CDR3 is TGTGCCAGCAGTCGGCTAGCGGGCACCGGGGAGCTGTTTTTT. It translates to CASSRLAGTGELFF.

The chain carries TRBV2 and TRBJ1-6; tentatively, D is TRBD1 (6 bases). The CDR3 length is 15 residues. Deletions cut 6 bases from V and 7 bases from J, with 16 bases between. Germline CDR1 SNHLY, CDR2 FYNNEI. The CDR3 bases are TGTGCCAGCAGGGCGGGGGGGGCAGGAAATTCACCCCTCCACTTT. The encoded protein is CASRAGGAGNSPLHF.

The chain combines TRBV7-2 with TRBJ2-7; TRBD1 agrees at 8 bases. After removal of 5 bases from V and 9 bases from J, the junction contained 15 bases not matched to a gene. This CDR3 contains 15 residues. Germline CDR1 and CDR2: SGHTA and FQGNSA. DNA for the CDR3: TGTGCCAGCAGCCGTAACCCCGGACAGGGAGCTGCGCAGTACTTC. Translation gives CASSRNPGQGAAQYF. The variable domain in full, with the rest retrieved from reference TRBV7-2 and TRBJ2-7, is GAGVSQSPSNKVTEKGKDVELRCDPISGHTALYWYRQSLGQGLEFLIYFQGNSAPDKSGLPSDRFSAERTGGSVSTLTIQRTQQEDSAVYLCASSRNPGQGAAQYFGPGTRLTVT.

The chain links TRBV10-2 to TRBJ2-5, with TRBD2 as a possible D gene (7 bases). CDR3 length: 14 amino acids. Trimming took 11 bases from V and 5 from J, leaving 21 bases between them. Germline V gene data show CDR1 as WSHSY and CDR2 as SAAADI. CDR3 bases: TGCGCCTCACGAATTGGGGGGGCCGGGGAGACCCAGTACTTC. It encodes CASRIGGAGETQYF.

This clone was counted between two and nine times. The chain carries TRBV7-9 and TRBJ1-2, with D perhaps TRBD1 (5 bases). The CDR3 length is 15 residues. Trimming pared 5 bases from V and 2 bases from J, leaving 15 bases between. Germline CDR1 SEHNR, CDR2 FQNEAQ (reference sequence). The CDR3 reads CASSLRQQANYGYTF. CDR3 coding DNA: TGTGCCAGCAGCCTAAGACAGCAGGCGAACTATGGCTACACCTTC.

This chain connects TRBV5-4 to TRBJ2-2, with D hard to call. With 0 bases removed from V and 2 bases from J, the gap between germline ends came to 8 bases. From germline, CDR1 is SGHNT and CDR2 YYREEE (reference sequence). CDR3 length: 15 amino acids. This chain's CDR3 is CASSLDNINTGELFF. Written as DNA, the CDR3 is TGTGCCAGCAGCTTGGATAACATTAACACCGGGGAGCTGTTTTTT.

This chain joins TRBV11-3 and TRBJ2-5; a possible D gene is TRBD2 (6 bases). The CDR3 has 13 residues. The germline gives CDR1 SGHNT, CDR2 YENEEA. V was trimmed by 5 bases and J by 2 bases, leaving 9 bases between them. CDR3 coding DNA: TGTGCCAGCAGCCCCGGGGGTCAAGAGACCCAGTACTTC. This sequence encodes CASSPGGQETQYF.

The V gene is TRBV19, the J gene TRBJ2-1; 8 nucleotides line up with TRBD2. This CDR3 spans 20 amino acids. Germline V gene data show CDR1 as LNHDA and CDR2 as SQIVND (reference sequence). The J segment lost 5 bases and the V segment lost 3 bases, leaving 21 bases of the junction unmatched. Here the CDR3 DNA reads TGTGCCAGTAGTATTTGGACTAGCCCATATCCCCCTCACATAGACAATGAGCAGTTCTTC. Translation: CASSIWTSPYPPHIDNEQFF.

Note on this clone: The CDR3 does not close with the conserved phenylalanine or tryptophan, likely indicating a read error. The V call is TRBV5-1, the J call TRBJ1-1; D not resolved. The V end was cut by 2 bases, the J end by 3 bases, with 8 bases between. Germline CDR1 reads SGHRS; CDR2 reads YFSETQ. The CDR3 length is 13 residues. DNA for the CDR3: TGCGCCAGCAGCTTAACCGGTGACACTGAAGCTTTCCTT. Translating gives CASSLTGDTEAFL.

This clone was found once. CDR3 protein: CASSQVSGFGELFF. The DNA for the CDR3 is TGTGCCAGCAGCCAAGTGAGCGGGTTCGGGGAGCTGTTTTTT. V is TRBV4-2 and J is TRBJ2-2; TRBD2 might be the D (6 bases). The CDR3 has 14 residues. From germline, CDR1 is LGHNA and CDR2 YNFKEQ. Trimming took off 1 base at V and 7 bases at J, with 10 bases between the two ends.

The chain carries TRBV23-1 and TRBJ2-3, with 7 bases aligning to TRBD1. TRBV23-1 is placed among ORFs of uncertain function. Trimming cost V 6 bases and J 2 bases; bases outside gene matches: 2. This CDR3 is built from 13 residues. The CDR3 DNA reads TGCGCCAGCAGGACAGGGCACACAGATACGCAGTATTTT. Its protein is CASRTGHTDTQYF.

The chain carries TRBV7-9 and TRBJ2-1, with 7 bases lining up with TRBD2. J gave up 4 bases and V 5 bases, and 5 bases lay outside the gene matches. Germline V gene data show CDR1 as SEHNR and CDR2 as FQNEAQ (reference sequence). This CDR3 has 14 amino acids. Here the CDR3 DNA reads TGTGCCAGCAGCAGCAAGCGGGAATACAATGAGCAGTTCTTC. It is translated as CASSSKREYNEQFF.